This passage covers 23 T cell receptor beta chains from one sample sequenced in a study of a mutant IDH1 vaccine in newly diagnosed glioma. No antigen is known for these receptors. The table came from immunoSEQ multiplex PCR; TCRdb's copy has only in-frame clones and leaves some out. In the table there are just over 80,000 clones, around 85% of which are singletons. The time point is: week 23, last vaccination. Vaccine doses each comprised 300 ug of mutant IDH1 20-mer peptide, with topical imiquimod. Sequences were derived from PBMCs, sampled from a glioma patient whose treatment included an IDH1 peptide vaccine. These receptors came from a man aged 25 to 40 with glioma. Some clones in this sample may be carry-over from other donors' samples.

The chain has TRBV7-8 and TRBJ2-5; no reliable D call. This CDR3 has 11 amino acids. The germline V gene has CDR1 SGHVS and CDR2 FQNEAQ. V gave up 2 bases and J gave up 4 bases, with 2 bases separating them. The CDR3 sequence is CASSLSETQYF. The CDR3 nucleotides are TGTGCCAGCAGCTTATCAGAGACCCAGTACTTC. Full variable domain (rest looked up from reference TRBV7-8 and TRBJ2-5): GAGVSQSPRYKVAKRGQDVALRCDPISGHVSLFWYQQALGQGPEFLTYFQNEAQLDKSGLPSDRFFAERPEGSVSTLKIQRTQQEDSAVYLCASSLSETQYFGPGTRLLVL.

V is TRBV18 and J is TRBJ2-7; D call uncertain. CDR1 and CDR2 (germline): KGHSH, LQKENI. The CDR3 has 12 amino acids. V was trimmed by 6 bases and J by 5 bases, leaving 11 bases between them. CDR3: CASSHSRDEQYF. CDR3 nucleotides: TGTGCCAGCTCCCACAGCCGGGACGAGCAGTACTTC. Complete variable domain (other parts from reference TRBV18 and TRBJ2-7): NAGVMQNPRHLVRRRGQEARLRCSPMKGHSHVYWYRQLPEEGLKFMVYLQKENIIDESGMPKERFSAEFPKEGPSILRIQQVVRGDSAAYFCASSHSRDEQYFGPGTRLTVT.

This clone showed up just once. This chain connects TRBV4-1 to TRBJ1-1, with D tentatively TRBD1 (5 bases). CDR3 length: 14 residues. Per germline, CDR1 MGHRA and CDR2 YSYEKL. Trimming pared 4 bases from V and 1 base from J, leaving 10 bases between. CDR3 region: CASSPGTANTEAFF. In DNA form, the CDR3 reads TGCGCCAGCAGCCCCGGGACGGCGAACACTGAAGCTTTCTTT.

Only a few counts were recorded for this clone. The rearrangement links TRBV18 to TRBJ1-1; TRBD1 aligns across 8 bases. The CDR3 is 13 residues long. Germline V gene sequence: CDR1 KGHSH, CDR2 LQKENI. V was clipped by 8 bases and J by 4 bases; unmatched bases: 6. The CDR3 nucleotides are TGTGCCAGCCTCTTAACAGGGGGCACTGAAGCTTTCTTT. It translates to CASLLTGGTEAFF.

Concerning this clone: The same CDR3 is also encoded by other DNA sequences in this sample. DNA for the CDR3: TGTGCCAGTAGTATTAGGGGGAACACTGAAGCTTTCTTT. Protein product: CASSIRGNTEAFF. The chain is built from TRBV19 and TRBJ1-1, with D tentatively TRBD1 (5 bases). The V gene lost 3 bases and the J gene lost 1 base, with 6 bases spanning the gap. This CDR3 is 13 amino acids long. Germline CDR1 LNHDA, CDR2 SQIVND (reference sequence).

On this clone: This sample includes further DNA sequences coding for the same CDR3. The rearrangement uses TRBV7-3 and TRBJ2-5; no firm D call. V lost 1 base and J lost 4, with 7 bases in between. Germline V CDR1 and CDR2: SGHTA, FQGTGA. The CDR3 covers 13 residues. This CDR3 is CASSLSVGETQYF. CDR3 nucleotides: TGTGCCAGCAGCTTAAGCGTAGGAGAGACCCAGTACTTC.

This clone came up a few times. This chain links TRBV4-1 with TRBJ2-2; 11 positions agree with TRBD1. Germline V gene lookup returns CDR1 MGHRA and CDR2 YSYEKL. V dropped 2 bases and J dropped 7; count of bases not matched to a gene: 12. The CDR3 contains 18 residues. The CDR3 bases are TGCGCCAGCAGCCAATCCCCGGGACAGGGGGTTTTTCACGGGGAGCTGTTTTTT. This translates into CASSQSPGQGVFHGELFF.

This rearrangement joins TRBV27 to TRBJ2-7, with 9 bases matching TRBD2. Trimming at V came to 4 bases and at J to 3 bases, leaving 4 bases not matched to a gene. The CDR3 runs to 14 residues. Looked up from germline, CDR1 is MNHEY and CDR2 is SMNVEV (reference sequence). For the CDR3, the DNA is TGTGCCAGCAGTTCCTCGACTAGCGGCTACGAGCAGTACTTC. It encodes CASSSSTSGYEQYF.

As concerns this clone: Different DNA sequences within this sample yield the same CDR3. The V call is TRBV29-1, the J call TRBJ2-1; perhaps TRBD1 as D (7 bases). Looked up from germline, CDR1 is SQVTM and CDR2 is ANQGSEA. The CDR3 is 13 amino acids. V gave up 7 bases and J gave up 13 bases, with 23 bases separating them. The CDR3 DNA reads as TGCAGCGCCGCCCCGACAGGGCGGAGGGAACAGTTCTTC. It yields the protein CSAAPTGRREQFF.

The chain's CDR3 is CASSLDRGGTGELFF. CDR3 sequence (DNA): TGCGCCAGCAGCCTGGACAGAGGAGGCACCGGGGAGCTGTTTTTT. This sequence joins TRBV5-1 and TRBJ2-2; TRBD1 is a possible D gene (6 bases). CDR1 and CDR2 from the germline V gene are SGHRS and YFSETQ. Trimming left V 4 bases short and J 4 bases short, with 14 bases between. This CDR3 is built from 15 residues.

The chain links TRBV7-9 to TRBJ1-1; D is unclear. The length of the CDR3 is 14 residues. Between the trimmed V and J ends, which lost 4 bases and 0 bases, there was a span of 9 bases. Per the germline V gene, CDR1 is SEHNR and CDR2 is FQNEAQ (reference sequence). This CDR3 is CASSSQNMNTEAFF. Here the CDR3 DNA reads TGTGCCAGCAGCTCACAGAATATGAACACTGAAGCTTTCTTT.

The CDR3 sequence: CASRGGTGYTF. The CDR3 bases are TGTGCCAGCAGAGGTGGTACTGGCTACACCTTC. The V gene is TRBV7-9, the J gene TRBJ1-2; the D is unclear. CDR1 SEHNR and CDR2 FQNEAQ come from the germline V gene (reference sequence). Trimming cost V 6 bases and J 7 bases, with 9 bases left between them. This CDR3 has 11 residues.

The V gene is TRBV5-1, the J gene TRBJ2-5, with D uncertain. TRBJ2-7 matches the DNA end more closely, so the J call is doubtful. The CDR3 is 14 residues long. Germline values: CDR1 SGHRS, CDR2 YFSETQ. The CDR3 coding sequence is TGCGCCAGCAGCAAAGACGCCTCCTCCTACGAGCAGTACTTC. Amino acid sequence: CASSKDASSYEQYF.

The V and J genes are TRBV19 and TRBJ2-3, with D perhaps TRBD1 or TRBD2 (5 bases each). V was trimmed by 7 bases and J by 2 bases, leaving 16 bases between them. From germline, CDR1 is LNHDA and CDR2 SQIVND (reference sequence). The CDR3 runs 15 residues. CDR3 DNA sequence: TGTGCCAGTACTCCGAGGGAAGGGGCCACAGATACGCAGTATTTT. It specifies CASTPREGATDTQYF. Based on the CDR3 plus reference TRBV19 and TRBJ2-3, the full variable domain is DGGITQSPKYLFRKEGQNVTLSCEQNLNHDAMYWYRQDPGQGLRLIYYSQIVNDFQKGDIAEGYSVSREKKESFPLTVTSAQKNPTAFYLCASTPREGATDTQYFGPGTRLTVL.

J is TRBJ1-2 and V is TRBV12-1; the DNA was not used to check the table's D call, TRBD1. TRBV12-1 is an annotated pseudogene. This CDR3 has 16 residues. In nucleotides, the CDR3 is TGTGCCAGCAGACTCTCTTCCGGGACAGGGGCATGGGGCTACACCTTC. Protein: CASRLSSGTGAWGYTF.

This chain joins TRBV5-1 and TRBJ2-1; 12 nucleotides align to TRBD2. V gave up 4 bases and J gave up 8 bases; unmatched junction bases: 13. Germline assignment: CDR1 SGHRS and CDR2 YFSETQ. The CDR3 is 17 residues long. CDR3 residues: CASSINVLAGGSDEQFF. The CDR3 coding sequence is TGCGCCAGCAGCATAAACGTACTAGCGGGGGGTAGTGATGAGCAGTTCTTC. The full variable domain, with the rest looked up from reference TRBV5-1 and TRBJ2-1, is KAGVTQTPRYLIKTRGQQVTLSCSPISGHRSVSWYQQTPGQGLQFLFEYFSETQRNKGNFPGRFSGRQFSNSRSEMNVSTLELGDSALYLCASSINVLAGGSDEQFFGPGTRLTVL.

The gene calls are TRBV2 and TRBJ2-3, with D possibly TRBD2 on 5 matching bases. Germline assignment: CDR1 SNHLY and CDR2 FYNNEI. This CDR3 region has 12 residues. V was cut by 8 bases and J by 5 bases, with 11 bases left in between. CDR3 bases: TGTGCCAGCGGGAGTGAGGTAGATACGCAGTATTTT. It yields the protein CASGSEVDTQYF.

The chain carries TRBV5-4 and TRBJ2-1, with 8 bases that match TRBD1. CDR3 length: 14 residues. The germline gives CDR1 SGHNT, CDR2 YYREEE (reference sequence). With 2 bases clipped from V and 9 bases from J, the junction kept 7 bases outside the gene matches. The chain's CDR3 is CASSLNQGAVEQFF. The CDR3 DNA reads as TGTGCCAGCAGCTTAAACCAGGGGGCGGTTGAGCAGTTCTTC.

CDR3 region: CASSYDRDKYEQYF. In DNA form, the CDR3 reads TGTGCCAGCAGTTACGACAGAGACAAGTACGAGCAGTACTTC. This chain uses TRBV13 with TRBJ2-7, with D possibly being TRBD1 (5 bases). Per the germline V gene, CDR1 is PRHDT and CDR2 is FYEKMQ (reference sequence). The CDR3 totals 14 residues. Trimming cost V 6 bases and J 4 bases, with 16 bases left between them.

The chain is built from TRBV19 and TRBJ1-2; 8 bases line up with TRBD1. Germline V lookup: CDR1 LNHDA, CDR2 SQIVND (reference sequence). The CDR3 sequence is 15 residues long. J gave up 3 bases and V 5 bases, and 8 bases lay outside the gene matches. The CDR3 coding sequence is TGTGCCAGTAGTTCCCTAACAGGGGGGCACTATGGCTACACCTTC. It is translated as CASSSLTGGHYGYTF.

The V and J genes are TRBV9 and TRBJ1-1; D perhaps matches TRBD1 (5 bases). CDR3 length: 15 residues. The V and J ends lost 1 base and 5 bases respectively, with 15 bases between them. Germline lookup yields CDR1 SGDLS and CDR2 YYNGEE. CDR3: CASSVFPEKGTEAFF. CDR3 bases: TGTGCCAGCAGCGTATTTCCGGAAAAGGGGACTGAAGCTTTCTTT.

The V and J genes are TRBV28 and TRBJ2-3, with 12 bases lining up with TRBD2. This CDR3 contains 15 residues. Germline V lookup: CDR1 MDHEN, CDR2 SYDVKM. V trimming: 5 bases; J trimming: 5 bases; junction bases outside the gene matches: 5. The CDR3 DNA sequence: TGTGCCAGCAGTCTAGCGGGGGGGCCCGGAGATACGCAGTATTTT. Protein sequence: CASSLAGGPGDTQYF.

This clone is a singleton in its sample. The J gene is TRBJ1-3, the V gene TRBV19; D is possibly TRBD1 (5 bases). CDR1 is LNHDA and CDR2 is SQIVND in the germline V gene (reference sequence). Trimming left V 3 bases short and J 1 base short, with 7 bases between. The CDR3 loop spans 14 amino acids. The CDR3 region is CASSMWGSGNTIYF. The CDR3, as DNA: TGTGCCAGTAGTATGTGGGGGTCTGGAAACACCATATATTTT.